A single T cell receptor beta chain is shown here with its context. Its antigen is currently unknown. This was a deep-level run. Over several immunoSEQ plates, each subset's genomic DNA was distributed in even portions. Sequenced by immunoSEQ multiplex PCR; TCRdb stores in-frame clones only, minus some. This sample has hundreds of thousands of clones; just over 90% occur once, and the top ten carry approximately 24%. CD45RO-negative CD8 cells positively selected for CCR7 made up the naive population, which excluded terminally differentiated effector memory CD45RA+ cells. These data originate in a study of shared clonotypes between healthy human individuals. V lost 5 bases and J lost 7, with 11 bases in between. The CDR3 spans 12 residues. CDR1 and CDR2 from the germline V gene are LNHDA and SQIVND (reference sequence). General study results and limits: Having only a few donors restricted how much genetic and exposure-history diversity was captured. Estimated clonotype richness was generally higher in naive than memory subsets.

The material sequenced was naive CD8+ T cells sorted from blood. The gene calls are TRBV19 and TRBJ1-2; maybe TRBD1 (5 bases). This sequence originates from a man aged 25 to 40 in good health. The CDR3 DNA follows: TGTGCCAGTAGTCAGGGTTCTGGTGGCTACACCTTC. This encodes CASSQGSGGYTF.